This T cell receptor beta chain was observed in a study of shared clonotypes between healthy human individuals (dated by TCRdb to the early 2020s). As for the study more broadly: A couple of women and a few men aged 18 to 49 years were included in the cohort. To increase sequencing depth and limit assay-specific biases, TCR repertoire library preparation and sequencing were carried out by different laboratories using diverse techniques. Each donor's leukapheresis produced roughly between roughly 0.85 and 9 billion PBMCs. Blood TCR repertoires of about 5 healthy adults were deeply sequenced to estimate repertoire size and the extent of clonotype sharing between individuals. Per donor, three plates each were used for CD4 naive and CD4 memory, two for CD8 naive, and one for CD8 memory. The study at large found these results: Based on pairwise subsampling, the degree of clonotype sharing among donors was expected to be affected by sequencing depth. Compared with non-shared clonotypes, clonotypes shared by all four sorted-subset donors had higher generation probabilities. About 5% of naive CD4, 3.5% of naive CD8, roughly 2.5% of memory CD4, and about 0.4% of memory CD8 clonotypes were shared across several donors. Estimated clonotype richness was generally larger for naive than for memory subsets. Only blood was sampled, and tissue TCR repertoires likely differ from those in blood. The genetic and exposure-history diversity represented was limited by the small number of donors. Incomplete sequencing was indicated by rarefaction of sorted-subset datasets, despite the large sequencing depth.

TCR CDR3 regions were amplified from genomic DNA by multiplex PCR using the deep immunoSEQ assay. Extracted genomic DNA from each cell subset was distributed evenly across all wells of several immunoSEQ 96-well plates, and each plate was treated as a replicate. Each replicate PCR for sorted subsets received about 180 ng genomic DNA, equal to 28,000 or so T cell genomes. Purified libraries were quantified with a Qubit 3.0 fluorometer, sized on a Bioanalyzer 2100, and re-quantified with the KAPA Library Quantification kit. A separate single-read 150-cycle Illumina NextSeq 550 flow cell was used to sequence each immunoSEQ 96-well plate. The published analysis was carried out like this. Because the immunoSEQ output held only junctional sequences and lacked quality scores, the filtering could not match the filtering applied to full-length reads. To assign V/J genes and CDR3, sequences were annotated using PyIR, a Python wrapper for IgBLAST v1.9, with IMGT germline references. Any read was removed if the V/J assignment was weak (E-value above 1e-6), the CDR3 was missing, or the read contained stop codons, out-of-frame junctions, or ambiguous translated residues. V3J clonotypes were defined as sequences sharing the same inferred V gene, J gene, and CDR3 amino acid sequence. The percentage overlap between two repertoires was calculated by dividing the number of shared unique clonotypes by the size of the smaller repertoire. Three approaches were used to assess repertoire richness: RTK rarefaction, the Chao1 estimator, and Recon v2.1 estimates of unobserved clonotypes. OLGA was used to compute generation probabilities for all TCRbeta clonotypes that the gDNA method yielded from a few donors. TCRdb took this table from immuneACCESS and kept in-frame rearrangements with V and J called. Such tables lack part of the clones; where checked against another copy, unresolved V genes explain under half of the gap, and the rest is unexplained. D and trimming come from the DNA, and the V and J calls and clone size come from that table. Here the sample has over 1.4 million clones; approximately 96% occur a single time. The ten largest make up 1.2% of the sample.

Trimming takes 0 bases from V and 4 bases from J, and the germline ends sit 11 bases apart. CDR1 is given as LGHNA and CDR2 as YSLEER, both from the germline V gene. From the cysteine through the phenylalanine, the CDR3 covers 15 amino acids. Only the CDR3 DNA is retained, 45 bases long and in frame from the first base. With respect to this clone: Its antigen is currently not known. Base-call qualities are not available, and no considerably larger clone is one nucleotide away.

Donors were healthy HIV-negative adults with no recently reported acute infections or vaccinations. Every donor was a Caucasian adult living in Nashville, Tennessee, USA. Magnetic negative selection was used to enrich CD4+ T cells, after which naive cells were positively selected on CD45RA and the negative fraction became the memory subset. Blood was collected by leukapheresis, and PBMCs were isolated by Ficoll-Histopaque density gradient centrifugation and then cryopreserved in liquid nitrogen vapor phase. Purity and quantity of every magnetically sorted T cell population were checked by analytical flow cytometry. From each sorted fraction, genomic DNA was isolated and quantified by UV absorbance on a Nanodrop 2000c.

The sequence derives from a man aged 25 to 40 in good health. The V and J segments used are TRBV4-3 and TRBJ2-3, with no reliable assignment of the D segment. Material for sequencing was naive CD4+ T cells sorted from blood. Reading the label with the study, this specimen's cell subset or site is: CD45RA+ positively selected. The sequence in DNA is TGCGCCAGCAGCCAAGATACTATAAGTTCAGATACGCAGTATTTT. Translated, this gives CASSQDTISSDTQYF.